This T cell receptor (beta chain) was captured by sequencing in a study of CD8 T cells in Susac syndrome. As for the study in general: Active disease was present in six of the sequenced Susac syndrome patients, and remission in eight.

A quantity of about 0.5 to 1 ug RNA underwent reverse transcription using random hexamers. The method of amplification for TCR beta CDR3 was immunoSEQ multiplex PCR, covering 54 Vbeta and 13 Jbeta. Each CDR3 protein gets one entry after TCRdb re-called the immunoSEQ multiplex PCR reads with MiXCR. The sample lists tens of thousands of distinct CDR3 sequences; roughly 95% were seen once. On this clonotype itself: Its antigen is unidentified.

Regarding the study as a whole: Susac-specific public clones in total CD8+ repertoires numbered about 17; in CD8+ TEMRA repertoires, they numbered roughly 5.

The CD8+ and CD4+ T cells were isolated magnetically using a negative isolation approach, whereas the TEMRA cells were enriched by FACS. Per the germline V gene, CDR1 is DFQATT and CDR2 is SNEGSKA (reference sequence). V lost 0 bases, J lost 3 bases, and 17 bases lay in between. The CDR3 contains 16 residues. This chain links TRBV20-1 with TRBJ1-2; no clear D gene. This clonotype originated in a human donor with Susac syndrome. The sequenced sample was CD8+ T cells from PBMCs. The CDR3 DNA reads TGCAGTGCTAGAGATACGAGTAGGCACTGGGACTATGGCTACACCTTC. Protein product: CSARDTSRHWDYGYTF.